This T cell receptor beta chain derives from a study of T-cell memory formation after mild COVID-19. Overall study context: Largely, TCR clusters stayed within a single donor. Study outcomes and limitations: CD4+ bias marked clones expanding day 15 to 37, unlike balanced contracting clones. Within pre-infection memory, some responding clones were found, suggesting cross-reactive memory joined. Nothing showed for sure that second-wave clones peaking on day 37 were SARS-CoV-2 specific.

TCRdb re-called the 5' RACE reads through MiXCR, storing one row per CDR3 protein. Of hundreds of thousands of distinct CDR3 sequences in the sample, roughly 18% were seen once. This CDR3 comprises 15 residues. The V and J ends lost 6 bases and 9 bases, in that order; junction bases with no gene match: 10. Germline loops: CDR1 SEHNR, CDR2 FQNEAQ (reference sequence). Only a few counts were recorded for this clonotype. Its antigen is not identified. Sequencing used PBMCs or a T cell subset sorted from them (not recorded which). The TCR originated in an adult woman who had mild COVID-19 (a few samples of this study predate the infection). Cell type and time point are not known. V gene TRBV7-9 combines with J gene TRBJ2-1, with 11 bases fitting TRBD2. CDR3: CASSYTSGGAGEQFF. In DNA form, the CDR3 reads TGTGCCAGCAGTTATACTAGCGGGGGTGCGGGTGAGCAGTTCTTC.